This TCR beta chain is from a study of CXCR3-negative and CXCR3-positive naive CD8 T cells. Study-level results: High diversity, comparable across both naive subsets, contrasted with much lower diversity in memory CD8+ cells. For naive cells, CXCR3-negative and CXCR3-positive subsets had similar TRBV-TRBJ usage; for memory cells, usage differed. Because surface CD5 did not distinguish the naive subsets, TCR strength was inferred from TRB CDR3 properties.

Germline values: CDR1 MNHNS, CDR2 SASEGT. This CDR3 spans 13 amino acids. Naive CD8+ T lymphocytes were specified as CD45RO-CCR7+CD27+CD95-. A remark on this clonotype: Its antigen is not known.

5' RACE with UMI labels generated the TRB cDNA libraries. Using the 5' RACE reads, TCRdb records one entry per CDR3 protein without DNA. There are 75,000 to 95,000 distinct CDR3 sequences in the sample, with approximately 0.99% held by the top ten. The chain joins TRBV6-1 to TRBJ2-7; the TCRdb call, TRBD1, lacks DNA for checking. The TCR originated in a human donor in good health. Some clones in this sample may be carry-over from other donors' samples. Specimen: naive CXCR3- CD8+ T cells from blood. Noted subset: CD45RO-CCR7+CD27+CD95- naive CD8+ T cells lacking CXCR3 (TNR3-). This CDR3 is CASEPSDSYEQYF.